This TCR beta chain is from a study of blood T cell repertoires in COVID-19. On the study more broadly: Researchers got acute and convalescent COVID-19 samples from the United States, Italy and Spain. T cells, B-cell-depleted T cells, or PBMCs provided the cDNA or gDNA that served as material.

Seattle participants joined during active infection and were tracked over time. Authors' processing steps: Reference gene primers were amplified, and this amplification served to estimate nucleated cell counts. The table came from immunoSEQ multiplex PCR; TCRdb's copy has only in-frame clones and leaves some out. V and J calls and clone size are copied from that table; D and trimming were computed from the DNA. This table has more than 250,000 clones, about 87% appearing once. Germline V gene sequence: CDR1 SGHNT, CDR2 YYREEE (reference sequence). Trimming took 0 bases from V and 6 from J; bases not matched to a gene: 7. This CDR3 is 15 amino acids long.

The sample comprised peripheral blood. The sequence was collected from a woman in her forties or fifties with COVID-19, enrolled during active disease. The chain links TRBV5-4 to TRBJ2-7, with 9 nucleotides matching TRBD1. CDR3 nucleotides: TGTGCCAGCAGCTTGGGGGGGACAGGGATGAGCGAGCAGTACTTC. Its protein product is CASSLGGTGMSEQYF.